The 29 T cell receptor beta chains below all came from one sample that was sequenced in a study of cytomegalovirus exposure and HLA in healthy donors. Use of 60 Vbeta and 13 Jbeta primers characterized the PCR. Data came from immunoSEQ multiplex PCR; TCRdb stores just in-frame clones and leaves some out. Here the sample spans around 150,000 clones, 80% to 85% being singletons. Sequenced sample: PBMCs. These TCRs come from a man in his fifties in good health and CMV-seropositive.

V usage is TRBV9 and J usage is TRBJ2-7; TRBD2 matches at 9 bases. Germline lookup yields CDR1 SGDLS and CDR2 YYNGEE. Trimming took 0 bases from V and 3 from J; bases not matched to a gene: 10. This CDR3 has 17 residues. The CDR3 coding sequence is TGTGCCAGCAGCGTAGTAGGGGCCGGGACTAGCTACTACGAGCAGTACTTC. This encodes CASSVVGAGTSYYEQYF.

J is TRBJ2-5 and V is TRBV6-5; the match to TRBD2 covers 9 bases. Germline V gene lookup returns CDR1 MNHEY and CDR2 SVGAGI. This CDR3 has 15 amino acids. V dropped 2 bases and J dropped 2; count of bases not matched to a gene: 3. In DNA form, the CDR3 reads TGTGCCAGCAGTTACGCACTAGCGGGTCAAGAGACCCAGTACTTC. This codes for CASSYALAGQETQYF.

In its sample, this clone was seen once. V is TRBV10-2 and J is TRBJ2-5, with TRBD2 identical over 13 bases. The ends lost 6 bases at V and 5 bases at J; junction bases unmatched: 6. The CDR3 is 15 amino acids. Germline assignment: CDR1 WSHSY and CDR2 SAAADI. This CDR3 is CASRAPGLAGETQYF. In nucleotides, the CDR3 is TGCGCCAGCAGGGCCCCGGGACTAGCGGGGGAGACCCAGTACTTC.

The chain links TRBV9 to TRBJ1-1; D is unresolved. Deletions cut 4 bases from V and 1 base from J, with 8 bases between. The length of the CDR3 is 13 residues. The germline V gene has CDR1 SGDLS and CDR2 YYNGEE. The CDR3, as DNA: TGTGCCAGCAGCAGAGAGGGGAACACTGAAGCTTTCTTT. Translating it yields CASSREGNTEAFF.

The chain carries TRBV5-1 and TRBJ2-5, with 9 bases that match TRBD1. Germline V gene data show CDR1 as SGHRS and CDR2 as YFSETQ. This CDR3 has 15 residues. Trimming took 4 bases from V and 5 from J; bases not matched to a gene: 9. The CDR3: CASSPGDRDLETQYF. CDR3 sequence (DNA): TGCGCCAGCAGCCCCGGGGACAGGGATCTCGAGACCCAGTACTTC.

The chain recombines TRBV5-1 with TRBJ1-3, with no clear D. This CDR3 has 15 amino acids. The V gene's germline CDR1 is SGHRS and CDR2 YFSETQ. Trimming took 0 bases from V and 2 from J, leaving 9 bases between them. In DNA, the CDR3 is TGCGCCAGCAGCTTGGGCACCCAGACTGGAAACACCATATATTTT. This codes for CASSLGTQTGNTIYF.

Comment on this clone: At one boundary the junction diverges from the germline segment, which might be a read error. This chain uses TRBV28 with TRBJ1-2; D uncertain. Germline-derived CDR1 and CDR2 are MDHEN and SYDVKM. CDR3 length: 12 residues. The CDR3 bases are TGTGCCAGCAGTACCCCTAACTATGACTACACCTTC. Its protein is CASSTPNYDYTF.

The J gene is TRBJ1-2, the V gene TRBV9, with TRBD1 matching over 8 bases. This CDR3 contains 14 residues. Trimming removed 0 bases from V and 7 bases from J; junction bases left unmatched: 5. Germline loops: CDR1 SGDLS, CDR2 YYNGEE. This CDR3 is CASSVVAGGSGYTF. CDR3 in DNA: TGTGCCAGCAGCGTAGTAGCAGGGGGCTCTGGCTACACCTTC.

V usage is TRBV6-6 and J usage is TRBJ2-4; D possibly corresponds to TRBD1 (6 bases). The CDR3 loop spans 14 amino acids. V was shortened by 6 bases and J by 7 bases, with 16 bases between the two germline ends. Germline values: CDR1 MNHNY, CDR2 SVGAGI (reference sequence). The CDR3 bases are TGTGCCAGCAGGAACGGACAGTCTGGGAACATTCAGTACTTC. It specifies CASRNGQSGNIQYF.

The J gene is TRBJ2-7, the V gene TRBV27, with a possible D match to TRBD2 (6 bases). Trimming took 5 bases from V and 5 from J, leaving 10 bases between them. CDR3 length: 12 amino acids. CDR1 is MNHEY and CDR2 is SMNVEV in the germline V gene (reference sequence). The DNA of the CDR3 is TGTGCCAGCAGTCCGACTAGGAACGAGCAGTACTTC. Its translation: CASSPTRNEQYF.

This chain uses TRBV19 with TRBJ2-5, with 14 bases identical to TRBD2. With 10 bases clipped from V and 5 bases from J, the junction kept 12 bases outside the gene matches. The CDR3 sequence is 16 residues long. Germline loops: CDR1 LNHDA, CDR2 SQIVND (reference sequence). CDR3 in amino acids: CATGGTSGSMWETQYF. CDR3 nucleotide sequence: TGTGCCACCGGGGGGACTAGCGGGAGTATGTGGGAGACCCAGTACTTC.

The chain is built from TRBV6-1 and TRBJ2-7; D remains unclear. V shed 1 base and J shed 5 bases, with 3 bases lying between them. Germline-derived CDR1 and CDR2 are MNHNS and SASEGT. The CDR3 has 11 residues. As DNA, the CDR3 is TGTGCCAGCAGTGAAGTAAACGAGCAGTACTTC. It encodes CASSEVNEQYF.

On this clone: One junction end disagrees with the germline gene, perhaps due to a read error. The chain employs TRBV7-9 and TRBJ2-7; a weak D match, TRBD1 (5 bases). Germline CDR1 and CDR2: SEHNR and FQNEAQ (reference sequence). The CDR3 has 12 residues. The CDR3: CSSSFPREKQYF. In nucleotides, the CDR3 is TGTTCCAGCAGCTTTCCCAGGGAAAAGCAGTACTTC.

CDR3: CASSYSGTGLNQPQHF. In DNA form, the CDR3 reads TGTGCCAGCAGTTACTCTGGGACAGGGCTCAATCAGCCCCAGCATTTT. This chain links TRBV6-5 with TRBJ1-5; TRBD1 agrees at 9 bases. The CDR3 totals 16 residues. Germline V gene data show CDR1 as MNHEY and CDR2 as SVGAGI. V shed 0 bases and J 3 bases; nucleotides not matched to a gene: 3.

The chain has TRBV28 and TRBJ2-7, with a weak D call TRBD1 (6 bases). Germline lookup yields CDR1 MDHEN and CDR2 SYDVKM. The CDR3 sequence is 16 residues long. Trimming stripped 2 bases from V and 2 bases from J, with 16 bases between. CDR3 protein: CASSLTFRGYAYEQYF. The DNA of the CDR3 is TGTGCCAGCAGTTTAACCTTTAGGGGGTATGCCTACGAGCAGTACTTC.

The chain joins TRBV5-4 to TRBJ2-5; 9 bases fit TRBD2. The CDR3 is made up of 16 amino acids. J was trimmed by 5 bases and V by 4 bases; bases with no gene match: 12. Germline CDR1 reads SGHNT; CDR2 reads YYREEE (reference sequence). CDR3 nucleotide sequence: TGTGCCAGCAGCGCCGGGGTAGCGGGAGTTTTTGAGACCCAGTACTTC. Its protein is CASSAGVAGVFETQYF.

J is TRBJ2-2 and V is TRBV7-9, with 8 bases identical to TRBD1. The J segment lost 1 base and the V segment lost 5 bases, leaving 6 bases of the junction unmatched. The CDR3 runs 16 residues. The germline gives CDR1 SEHNR, CDR2 FQNEAQ (reference sequence). The CDR3 is CASSNRQGRNTGELFF. DNA of the CDR3: TGTGCCAGCAGCAACCGACAGGGGCGGAACACCGGGGAGCTGTTTTTT.

The rearrangement uses TRBV6-1 and TRBJ1-4, with 7 bases that match TRBD1. Germline V gene sequence: CDR1 MNHNS, CDR2 SASEGT. This CDR3 contains 15 residues. The junction had 7 bases not matched to a gene; V was cut back by 2 bases and J by 7 bases. The CDR3 DNA follows: TGTGCCAGCAGTGAACTAAGGGGGCGGGTTGAAAAACTGTTTTTT. Protein: CASSELRGRVEKLFF.

The chain employs TRBV4-3 and TRBJ1-2; D uncertain. The CDR3 consists of 15 residues. V was cut by 0 bases and J by 0 bases, with 8 bases left in between. Per germline, CDR1 LGHNA and CDR2 YSLEER. The CDR3 sequence is CASSQEIDSNYGYTF. The CDR3 DNA sequence: TGCGCCAGCAGCCAAGAGATCGACTCTAACTATGGCTACACCTTC.

The chain combines TRBV11-2 with TRBJ2-1; the D is unclear. This CDR3 spans 13 amino acids. From germline, CDR1 is SGHAT and CDR2 FQNNGV. The germline V and J ends were trimmed by 2 bases and 4 bases, with 6 bases remaining between them. Here the CDR3 reads CASSLSRYNEQFF. Written as DNA, the CDR3 is TGTGCCAGCAGCTTATCGCGGTACAATGAGCAGTTCTTC.

The V call is TRBV4-1, the J call TRBJ2-5, with D maybe TRBD1 (5 bases). The CDR3 covers 13 residues. V dropped 4 bases and J dropped 3 bases, with 9 bases sitting between them. Germline CDR1 is MGHRA and CDR2 is YSYEKL. CDR3 residues: CASSPDSEETQYF. CDR3 sequence (DNA): TGCGCCAGCAGCCCCGACAGTGAAGAGACCCAGTACTTC.

Only a few counts were recorded for this clone. The J gene is TRBJ2-3, the V gene TRBV6-1, with TRBD1 matching 7 bases. V lost 6 bases and J lost 2; bases outside the gene matches: 5. Per germline, CDR1 MNHNS and CDR2 SASEGT. This CDR3 is 14 amino acids long. The CDR3 nucleotides are TGTGCCAGCAGATGGGACAGATCCACAGATACGCAGTATTTT. This translates into CASRWDRSTDTQYF.

J is TRBJ2-1 and V is TRBV4-3; 9 bases are shared with TRBD1. Trimming at V came to 4 bases and at J to 7 bases, leaving 5 bases not matched to a gene. Germline lookup yields CDR1 LGHNA and CDR2 YSLEER. CDR3 length equals 14 residues. The CDR3 DNA sequence: TGCGCCAGCAGCCCGTCGGACAGGGGAAATGAGCAGTTCTTC. It specifies CASSPSDRGNEQFF.

This clone was picked up a small number of times. The V call is TRBV2, the J call TRBJ2-3; the match to TRBD2 covers 12 bases. V shed 3 bases and J 2 bases; nucleotides not matched to a gene: 18. Per the germline V gene, CDR1 is SNHLY and CDR2 is FYNNEI. The CDR3 is 21 amino acids. As DNA, the CDR3 is TGTGCCAGCAGTGACGGACCCGGGACTAGCGGGCGGCTAAGCACCACAGATACGCAGTATTTT. Encoded protein: CASSDGPGTSGRLSTTDTQYF.

This clone came up a few times. The chain uses TRBV5-4 and TRBJ1-3; a weak D match, TRBD1 (5 bases). V dropped 0 bases and J dropped 6 bases, with 13 bases sitting between them. This CDR3 comprises 15 residues. Germline CDR1 is SGHNT and CDR2 is YYREEE (reference sequence). The CDR3 DNA reads TGTGCCAGCAGCTTGGTGGGGCAGGGTGAAAACACCATATATTTT. This codes for CASSLVGQGENTIYF.

The chain uses TRBV5-1 and TRBJ2-1; 7 nucleotides match TRBD2. The CDR3 totals 13 residues. Germline V gene data show CDR1 as SGHRS and CDR2 as YFSETQ. V gave up 4 bases and J gave up 9 bases; unmatched junction bases: 7. CDR3 DNA sequence: TGCGCCAGCAGCCCAACTAGCGTTGGTGAGCAGTTCTTC. This encodes CASSPTSVGEQFF.

CDR3 DNA sequence: TGTGCCAGCACTCGAGCGGGAGGATACAATGAGCAGTTCTTC. Its protein is CASTRAGGYNEQFF. This chain connects TRBV27 to TRBJ2-1; 9 positions match TRBD2. The length of the CDR3 is 14 residues. Germline CDR1 reads MNHEY; CDR2 reads SMNVEV (reference sequence). Trimming at V came to 7 bases and at J to 4 bases, leaving 5 bases not matched to a gene.

This clone was counted a single time. This CDR3 reads CASSYGQVSEAFF. CDR3 sequence (DNA): TGTGCCAGCAGTTACGGACAGGTCTCTGAAGCTTTCTTT. The rearrangement joins TRBV6-5 to TRBJ1-1; the match to TRBD1 covers 7 bases. Per the germline V gene, CDR1 is MNHEY and CDR2 is SVGAGI. V lost 2 bases and J lost 6; bases outside the gene matches: 3. This CDR3 comprises 13 residues.

This chain uses TRBV27 with TRBJ2-7, with TRBD2 matching 9 bases. Germline CDR1 is MNHEY and CDR2 is SMNVEV (reference sequence). The CDR3 contains 15 residues. The V and J ends lost 6 bases and 3 bases, in that order; junction bases with no gene match: 9. CDR3 amino acids: CASRLRLADFYEQYF. The CDR3 DNA reads as TGTGCCAGCAGATTGAGACTAGCGGATTTCTACGAGCAGTACTTC.